This T cell receptor (beta chain) was documented in a study of blood T cell repertoires in COVID-19. The table came from immunoSEQ multiplex PCR; TCRdb's copy has only in-frame clones and leaves some out. The sample consists of around 76,000 clones, 65% to 80% of them appearing once. After removal of 3 bases from V and 5 bases from J, the junction contained 9 bases not matched to a gene. Germline values: CDR1 LNHDA, CDR2 SQIVND (reference sequence). The CDR3 is 16 residues long. The clonotype originates from a woman at least 80 years old with active or convalescent COVID-19. The sample comprised peripheral blood. The V call is TRBV19, the J call TRBJ2-5; 10 nucleotides align to TRBD2. CDR3 loop: CASSISGGALWETQYF. CDR3 nucleotides: TGTGCCAGTAGTATCAGCGGGGGGGCCTTATGGGAGACCCAGTACTTC.